Described below is a single TCR beta chain sequence and its context. Its antigen is currently unknown. Assay: immunoSEQ multiplex PCR; the TCRdb copy retains only in-frame clones and omits some. This sample carries around 20,000 clones, around 97% of them seen once, and the ten largest clones take about a tenth. This sample is drawn from a study of cytomegalovirus exposure and HLA in healthy donors. The germline V and J ends were trimmed by 2 bases and 3 bases, with 13 bases remaining between them. There are 14 residues in the CDR3. Germline CDR1 SQVTM, CDR2 ANQGSEA. Study-wide points: Rarity marked most TCR sequences, yet some public TCRs occurred in many donors. Investigators reported 150 to 200 TCR beta chains as tied to cytomegalovirus.

The TCR was taken from a man aged 25-45 years in good health and CMV-seropositive. V usage is TRBV29-1 and J usage is TRBJ2-5, with D possibly being TRBD2 (5 bases). Sample: PBMCs. CDR3 nucleotide sequence: TGCAGCGTTGAAAACAAAGGACTCGAAGAGACCCAGTACTTC. Protein product: CSVENKGLEETQYF.